Listed below are T cell receptor beta chains from one sample, sequenced in a study of PD-1 blockade in mismatch repair-deficient tumors. The assay was immunoSEQ multiplex PCR, and TCRdb's table has in-frame clones only and misses some. Of some 120,000 clones in the sample, about nine tenths were seen once. The sample was peripheral blood, taken 70 to 72 weeks after starting pembrolizumab. Receptor source: an adult with mismatch repair-deficient cancer. CDR3s include the opening cysteine and the closing phenylalanine or tryptophan. The order of the fields is clone size, D gene, V gene, CDR3 length, J gene, CDR3 DNA, CDR3 protein. The D gene is left open where the match is weak. The listing skips clone size in some rows; elsewhere it reads once, few, many or a size class.

clone size: -
D gene: TRBD2
V gene: TRBV4-3
CDR3 length: 19
J gene: TRBJ2-5
CDR3 DNA: TGCGCCAGCAGCCAAGGGGCTGGGACTAGCGGTCTACGGGGGGAGACCCAGTACTTC
CDR3 protein: CASSQGAGTSGLRGETQYF

clone size: -
D gene: -
V gene: TRBV4-2
CDR3 length: 14
J gene: TRBJ2-7
CDR3 DNA: TGTGCCAGCACCGTGGACAGCTCGGGATACGAGCAGTACTTC
CDR3 protein: CASTVDSSGYEQYF

clone size: -
D gene: TRBD1
V gene: TRBV6-1
CDR3 length: 15
J gene: TRBJ2-2
CDR3 DNA: TGTGCCAGCAGTACTGACAGGGGGAACACCGGGGAGCTGTTTTTT
CDR3 protein: CASSTDRGNTGELFF

clone size: -
D gene: TRBD1
V gene: TRBV4-1
CDR3 length: 14
J gene: TRBJ2-5
CDR3 DNA: TGCGCCAGCAGCCACACGGACAGGGGAGAGACCCAGTACTTC
CDR3 protein: CASSHTDRGETQYF

clone size: -
D gene: -
V gene: TRBV27
CDR3 length: 14
J gene: TRBJ2-7
CDR3 DNA: TGTGCCAGCAGTTGGGGGGGCGCCAGTTACGAGCAGTACTTC
CDR3 protein: CASSWGGASYEQYF

clone size: -
D gene: -
V gene: TRBV29-1
CDR3 length: 11
J gene: TRBJ1-2
CDR3 DNA: TGCAGCGTTCATTCTGGCTATGGCTACACCTTC
CDR3 protein: CSVHSGYGYTF

clone size: -
D gene: TRBD1
V gene: TRBV19
CDR3 length: 12
J gene: TRBJ2-1
CDR3 DNA: TGTGCCTCCAGAGAGGGGGCCAATGAGCAGTTCTTC
CDR3 protein: CASREGANEQFF

clone size: -
D gene: TRBD2
V gene: TRBV29-1
CDR3 length: 14
J gene: TRBJ2-1
CDR3 DNA: TGCAGCGTTAACCCCACTAGCGGGATTGGTGAGCAGTTCTTC
CDR3 protein: CSVNPTSGIGEQFF

clone size: -
D gene: -
V gene: TRBV7-9
CDR3 length: 17
J gene: TRBJ2-4
CDR3 DNA: TGTGCCAGCAGCCCGTTAAAGGTAGCTGTAGCCAAAAACATTCAGTACTTC
CDR3 protein: CASSPLKVAVAKNIQYF

clone size: -
D gene: TRBD1
V gene: TRBV28
CDR3 length: 14
J gene: TRBJ2-7
CDR3 DNA: TGTGCCAGCAGGCCATATGGACAGGGCAGCGAGCAGTACTTC
CDR3 protein: CASRPYGQGSEQYF

clone size: -
D gene: TRBD2
V gene: TRBV5-6
CDR3 length: 15
J gene: TRBJ2-7
CDR3 DNA: TGTGCCAGCAGCTTGTTCGGACTAGCTTACCACGAGCAGTACTTC
CDR3 protein: CASSLFGLAYHEQYF

clone size: -
D gene: TRBD2
V gene: TRBV5-6
CDR3 length: 16
J gene: TRBJ2-5
CDR3 DNA: TGTGCCAGCAGCTCTACTAGCGGGAGTCTACAAGAGACCCAGTACTTC
CDR3 protein: CASSSTSGSLQETQYF

clone size: -
D gene: -
V gene: TRBV6-5
CDR3 length: 14
J gene: TRBJ2-7
CDR3 DNA: TGTGCCAGCAGTTACTCAAGGACAGTTTCCGAGCAGTACTTC
CDR3 protein: CASSYSRTVSEQYF

clone size: -
D gene: TRBD1
V gene: TRBV4-1
CDR3 length: 16
J gene: TRBJ2-7
CDR3 DNA: TGCGCCAGCAGCCCCGCCCCGGGACAGGGGTCCTACGAGCAGTACTTC
CDR3 protein: CASSPAPGQGSYEQYF

clone size: -
D gene: -
V gene: TRBV28
CDR3 length: 16
J gene: TRBJ1-5
CDR3 DNA: TGTGCCAGCAGTTATGGGAGGGCGTCGGGCAATCAGCCCCAGCATTTT
CDR3 protein: CASSYGRASGNQPQHF

clone size: once
D gene: TRBD1
V gene: TRBV5-1
CDR3 length: 15
J gene: TRBJ2-5
CDR3 DNA: TGCGCCAGCAGCCAGGTGACAGGGTCAAGAGAGACCCAGTACTTC
CDR3 protein: CASSQVTGSRETQYF